What follows describes a single T cell receptor beta chain. This clonotype has ten or more counts. The specificity of this receptor is unknown. No base-level quality is on record; no much larger clone is a single base apart. TCR beta CDR3 regions were amplified from RNA transcripts for repertoire sequencing. The first round was an RT-PCR using HTBI primers with the Qiagen OneStep RT-PCR kit, and this first round was followed by a second-round multiplex PCR, then size selection and purification. Libraries were sequenced on an Illumina HiSeq2000 using paired-end 100 bp reads. In the source study's methods: SOAPnuke was used to process the reads, removing any read that contained adapters or uncalled bases, had a mean Phred below 15, or lacked an exact match to the constant primer or identifier. COPE v1.2.5 was used to merge the high-quality paired reads. Each unique nucleotide sequence was treated as a clonotype, and MiTCR v1.1 was used to align the clonotypes to the IMGT TRB V, D and J references. The analysis was limited to V-J combinations with a frequency above 0.0001, which together covered about 99% of the repertoires. For each V-J combination, a TCR clonal expansion and chaos score was defined as the ratio of F50 clonal expansion to chaos observed in the TCRdist matrix. Welch's t-statistics and random forest were used to reduce features to 13 V-J combinations, which were fed into a naive Bayes classifier. The similarity between thyroid and blood repertoires was quantified using the Morisita-Horn index. TCRdb reanalyzed the raw reads on its own, using fastp at Q25 for trimming and MiXCR for clone calling, and kept in-frame beta chains. Duplicate CDR3 protein sequences are folded into a single record with the most common DNA and genes. The V and J calls were not made by the authors but by TCRdb's processing. The sample profile shows about 700,000 distinct CDR3 sequences; 40% of them were found once. The top ten constitute roughly 45% of the sample.

The sample belongs to a study of Graves' ophthalmopathy and Graves' hyperthyroidism (dated by TCRdb to between 2017 and 2018). In terms of the full investigation: Peripheral blood samples were taken at the time of initial diagnosis, before any treatment was given. TCR beta repertoire signatures were used to distinguish Graves' ophthalmopathy from Graves' hyperthyroidism and to predict progression to ophthalmopathy. In total, over 130 blood samples were TCR-sequenced: fewer than 50 ophthalmopathy, 80 or so hyperthyroidism and roughly 17 hyperthyroidism-to-ophthalmopathy patients. To explore V-J signatures that distinguish ophthalmopathy from hyperthyroidism, a discovery set of roughly 98 patients was enrolled, made up of 43 with ophthalmopathy and around 60 with stable hyperthyroidism. For independent validation, a separate cohort was made up of approximately 18 hyperthyroidism patients plus 17 patients who later progressed from hyperthyroidism to ophthalmopathy. T-cell repertoires of thyroid tissue and blood were compared in 5 or 6 hyperthyroidism patients. Following sample collection, hyperthyroidism patients were given methimazole at a starting dose of 30 mg daily, and ophthalmopathy patients were given high-dose intravenous methylprednisolone.

The ophthalmopathy patients had moderately to severely active disease, with a Clinical Activity Score of 3 or higher, a NOSPECS grade of 4 or higher, and a disease duration of less than 3 months. Patients were excluded if they had other autoimmune diseases, uncontrolled infections, pregnancy or lactation. Diagnosis was based on clinical symptoms, serum thyroxine, TRAb, thyroid ultrasound and orbital computed tomography. Using Ficoll-Paque density gradient centrifugation, PBMCs were isolated from 8.5 to 10 ml of fresh peripheral blood. Total RNA was extracted with Trizol reagent and quality-checked on an Agilent 2100 Bioanalyzer. The study at large found these results: Ophthalmopathy was separated from stable hyperthyroidism by the 13-signature model with 85% to 90% sensitivity and less than 82% specificity in cross-validation and with 80%/75% in the test set. Most expanded thyroid clonotypes with a frequency above 0.001 also appeared in blood, which suggests that blood repertoires may reflect the immune response in the thyroid. Sample size was not predetermined statistically, and investigators were not blinded to group allocation. In validation, the model predicted ophthalmopathy progression with 55% to 71% sensitivity and about 73% specificity; more than ten predicted patients were CT-confirmed with GO in a median of around 6 months.

According to the germline V gene, CDR1 reads WSHSY and CDR2 reads SAAADI. From the cysteine up to the phenylalanine, the CDR3 has a length of 13 residues. CDR3 DNA only is kept here, 39 bases in frame from base 1. The junction shows trimming of 3 bases on V and 4 bases on J, plus 10 bases between the germline ends. In this chain, TRBV10-2 is recombined with TRBJ2-7, with a weak D call of TRBD2 (5 bases match). The sample was peripheral blood. The receptor's source is an adult man with Graves' ophthalmopathy. DNA sequence: TGCGCCAGCAGTGATACTAGATGGTACGAGCAGTACTTC. It specifies CASSDTRWYEQYF.